Included here is one T cell receptor (beta chain) sequence, with context. What it binds is not known. The data are from a study of T cell responses to AZD1222 COVID-19 vaccine. Regarding the study as a whole: Baseline seropositivity characterized only six AZD1222 recipients. No repertoire was sampled before or during the peak T cell response, only after it. Donors were chiefly white British, with a greater number of females, and clonal diversity was perhaps underestimated.

Repertoires were generated with immunoSEQ multiplex PCR, while TCRdb's copy carries only in-frame clones and drops some. The sample yields about 150,000 clones, approximately 90% seen once. Germline V gives CDR1 SGHRS, CDR2 YFSETQ. This CDR3 has 13 residues. Trimming stripped 0 bases from V and 2 bases from J, with 6 bases between. This material consisted of peripheral blood, taken on day 0 of AZD1222 vaccination. The chain recombines TRBV5-1 with TRBJ2-7; D call uncertain. The clonotype originates from an adult in good health. This CDR3 reads CASSLDRTYEQYF. The CDR3 region has the DNA TGCGCCAGCAGCTTGGACAGAACCTACGAGCAGTACTTC.